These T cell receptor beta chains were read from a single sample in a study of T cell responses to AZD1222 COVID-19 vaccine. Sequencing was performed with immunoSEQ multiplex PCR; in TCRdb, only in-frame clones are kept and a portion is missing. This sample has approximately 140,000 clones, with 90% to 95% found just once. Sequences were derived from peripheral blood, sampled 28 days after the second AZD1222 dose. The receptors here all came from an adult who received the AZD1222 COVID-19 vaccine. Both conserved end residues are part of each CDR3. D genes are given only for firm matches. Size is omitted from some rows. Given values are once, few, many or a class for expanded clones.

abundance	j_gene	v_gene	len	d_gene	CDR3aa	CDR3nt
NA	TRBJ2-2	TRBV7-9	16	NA	CASSPRGREATGELFF	TGTGCCAGCAGCCCCCGGGGCAGGGAGGCCACCGGGGAGCTGTTTTTT
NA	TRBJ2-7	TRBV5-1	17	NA	CASSLGVAAGARDEQYF	TGCGCCAGCAGCTTGGGAGTGGCCGCGGGGGCGAGGGACGAGCAGTACTTC
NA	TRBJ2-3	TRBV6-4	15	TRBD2	CASSPIAGVTDTQYF	TGTGCCAGCAGTCCCATAGCGGGAGTCACAGATACGCAGTATTTT
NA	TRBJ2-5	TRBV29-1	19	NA	CSVEFLQRALIGGVGTQYF	TGCAGCGTTGAGTTCCTCCAGCGGGCGTTGATTGGCGGTGTAGGGACCCAGTACTTC
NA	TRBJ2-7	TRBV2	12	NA	CASRSPGDEQYF	TGTGCCAGCAGGTCCCCGGGAGACGAGCAGTACTTC
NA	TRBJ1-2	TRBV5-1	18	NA	CASSLDPTGDLANYGYTF	TGCGCCAGCAGCTTGGACCCGACAGGAGACTTAGCTAACTATGGCTACACCTTC
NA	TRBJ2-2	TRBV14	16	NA	CASSQRVGEDTGELFF	TGTGCCAGCAGCCAACGTGTGGGGGAAGACACCGGGGAGCTGTTTTTT
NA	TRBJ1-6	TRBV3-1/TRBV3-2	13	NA	CASSRASRAPLHF	TGTGCCAGCAGCAGGGCCTCCCGAGCGCCCCTCCACTTT
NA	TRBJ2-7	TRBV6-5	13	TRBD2	CASSLAGVEEQYF	TGTGCCAGCTCTTTAGCGGGAGTAGAAGAGCAGTACTTC
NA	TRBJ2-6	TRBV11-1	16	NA	CASSPDTHSGANVLTF	TGTGCCAGCAGCCCCGACACCCACTCTGGGGCCAACGTCCTGACTTTC
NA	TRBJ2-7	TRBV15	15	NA	CATSRETTGINEQYF	TGTGCCACCAGCAGAGAGACCACAGGTATCAACGAGCAGTACTTC
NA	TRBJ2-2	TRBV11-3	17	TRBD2	CASSYPSGSVNTGELFF	TGTGCCAGCAGCTATCCTAGCGGGAGCGTGAACACCGGGGAGCTGTTTTTT
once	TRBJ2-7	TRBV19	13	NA	CASSMSQSYEQYF	TGTGCCAGTAGTATGAGTCAGTCCTACGAGCAGTACTTC
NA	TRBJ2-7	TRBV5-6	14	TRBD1	CASSWGQGFYEQYF	TGTGCCAGCAGCTGGGGACAGGGCTTTTACGAGCAGTACTTC
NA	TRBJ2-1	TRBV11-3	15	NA	CASSPRVASYNEQFF	TGTGCCAGCAGCCCCCGGGTAGCATCCTACAATGAGCAGTTCTTC
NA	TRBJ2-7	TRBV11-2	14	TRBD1	CASSPGQNIYEQYF	TGTGCCAGCAGCCCGGGACAGAACATCTACGAGCAGTACTTC
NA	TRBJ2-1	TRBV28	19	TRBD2	CASSPLGLAGGPIDGEQFF	TGTGCCAGCAGTCCCCTGGGACTAGCGGGAGGGCCAATTGATGGTGAGCAGTTCTTC
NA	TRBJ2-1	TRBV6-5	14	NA	CASTPGGWNNEQFF	TGTGCCAGCACCCCAGGGGGGTGGAACAATGAGCAGTTCTTC
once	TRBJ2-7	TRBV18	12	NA	CASSVGKDEQYF	TGTGCCAGCTCAGTAGGGAAGGACGAGCAGTACTTC
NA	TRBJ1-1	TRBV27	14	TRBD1	CASSLRTGVGEAFF	TGTGCCAGCAGTTTACGGACAGGGGTGGGTGAAGCTTTCTTT
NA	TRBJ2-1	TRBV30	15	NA	CAWSSGRGLDNEQFF	TGTGCCTGGAGTTCCGGCAGGGGACTCGACAATGAGCAGTTCTTC
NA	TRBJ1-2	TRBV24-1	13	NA	CATTGDRGNGYTF	TGTGCCACCACCGGAGACCGGGGAAACGGCTACACCTTC
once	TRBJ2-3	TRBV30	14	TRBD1	CAIISGGRTDTQYF	TGTGCCATAATTTCAGGGGGCAGAACAGATACGCAGTATTTT
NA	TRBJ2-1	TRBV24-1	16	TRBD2	CATSFTTSGSYNEQFF	TGTGCCACCAGTTTCACGACTAGCGGGTCCTACAATGAGCAGTTCTTC
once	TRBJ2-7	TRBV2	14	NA	CATQADRRVDEQYF	TGTGCCACTCAAGCCGATAGACGTGTAGACGAGCAGTACTTC
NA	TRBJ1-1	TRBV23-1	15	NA	CASSQSPRWNTEAFF	TGCGCCAGCAGTCAATCTCCACGGTGGAACACTGAAGCTTTCTTT
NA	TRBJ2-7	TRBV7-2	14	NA	CASSSQGPPGEQYF	TGTGCCAGCAGCTCTCAGGGACCCCCTGGCGAGCAGTACTTC
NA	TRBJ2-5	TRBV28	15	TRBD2	CASSPGGGASGTQYF	TGTGCCAGCAGCCCAGGCGGGGGGGCCAGTGGGACCCAGTACTTC
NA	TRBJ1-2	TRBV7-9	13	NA	CASSLAYGDGYTF	TGTGCCAGCAGCTTAGCTTATGGGGATGGCTACACCTTC
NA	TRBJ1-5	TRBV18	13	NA	CASSTYSNQPQHF	TGTGCCAGCTCGACCTATAGCAATCAGCCCCAGCATTTT
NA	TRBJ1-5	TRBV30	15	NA	CAWSVQGTRNQPQHF	TGTGCCTGGAGTGTACAGGGTACCCGCAATCAGCCCCAGCATTTT
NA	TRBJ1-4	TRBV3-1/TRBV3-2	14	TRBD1	CASSTTGVNEKLFF	TGTGCCAGCAGCACGACAGGGGTTAACGAAAAACTGTTTTTT
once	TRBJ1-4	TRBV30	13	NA	CAWDRDRDEKLFF	TGTGCCTGGGACCGGGACCGGGATGAAAAACTGTTTTTT
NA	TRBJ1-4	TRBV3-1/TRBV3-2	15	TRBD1	CASREDRGRNEKLFF	TGTGCCAGCAGGGAAGACAGGGGGCGGAATGAAAAACTGTTTTTT
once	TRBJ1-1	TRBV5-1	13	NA	CASSLAGRSKAFF	TGCGCCAGCAGCTTGGCGGGTAGGAGTAAAGCTTTCTTT
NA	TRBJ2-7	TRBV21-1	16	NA	CASSKFSGAYSYEQYF	TGTGCCAGCAGCAAATTTAGCGGGGCCTACTCCTACGAGCAGTACTTC
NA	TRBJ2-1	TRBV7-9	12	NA	CASSQLGDEQFF	TGTGCCAGCAGCCAACTAGGTGATGAGCAGTTCTTC
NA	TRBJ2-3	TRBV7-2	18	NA	CASSERGISGISTDTQYF	TGTGCCAGCAGCGAAAGGGGTATTAGCGGCATTAGCACAGATACGCAGTATTTT
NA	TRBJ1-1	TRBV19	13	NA	CASSSQMNTEAFF	TGTGCCAGTAGTTCGCAGATGAACACTGAAGCTTTCTTT
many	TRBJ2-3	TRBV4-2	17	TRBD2	CASSQDGGGVGTDTQYF	TGTGCCAGCAGCCAAGATGGGGGGGGAGTAGGCACAGATACGCAGTATTTT
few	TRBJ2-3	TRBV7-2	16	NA	CASSLLSAMGTDTQYF	TGTGCCAGCAGCCTGCTCTCGGCAATGGGCACAGATACGCAGTATTTT
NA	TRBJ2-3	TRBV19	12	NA	CASSASTYTQYF	TGTGCCAGTAGTGCCTCTACGTATACGCAGTATTTT
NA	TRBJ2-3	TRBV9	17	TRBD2	CASSVDSGRASTDTQYF	TGTGCCAGCAGCGTGGATAGCGGGAGGGCTAGCACAGATACGCAGTATTTT
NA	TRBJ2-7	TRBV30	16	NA	CAWSVFGGTFSYEQYF	TGTGCCTGGAGTGTTTTTGGGGGAACTTTCTCCTACGAGCAGTACTTC
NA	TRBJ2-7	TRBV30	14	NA	CAWTPRGQRYEQYF	TGTGCCTGGACCCCCCGCGGACAGCGATACGAGCAGTACTTC
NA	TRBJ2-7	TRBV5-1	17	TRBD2	CASSLGTSGRGSYEQYF	TGCGCCAGCAGCTTAGGGACTAGCGGGAGGGGATCCTACGAGCAGTACTTC
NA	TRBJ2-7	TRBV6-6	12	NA	CASRSLIAEQYF	TGTGCCAGCCGGAGCTTGATCGCCGAGCAGTACTTC
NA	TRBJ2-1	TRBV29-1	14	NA	CSVEGRPSYNEQFF	TGCAGCGTTGAAGGCAGACCTTCCTACAATGAGCAGTTCTTC
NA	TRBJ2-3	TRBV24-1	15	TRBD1	CATSGQGVETDTQYF	TGTGCCACCAGTGGACAGGGGGTTGAGACAGATACGCAGTATTTT
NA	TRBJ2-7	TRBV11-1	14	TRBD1	CASSYDRGPYEQYF	TGTGCCAGCAGTTACGACAGGGGGCCTTACGAGCAGTACTTC
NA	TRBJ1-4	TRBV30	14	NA	CAWDEQGTNEKLFF	TGTGCCTGGGACGAACAGGGAACTAATGAAAAACTGTTTTTT
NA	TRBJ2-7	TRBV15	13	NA	CATSRDKGYEQYF	TGTGCCACCAGCAGAGATAAAGGGTACGAGCAGTACTTC
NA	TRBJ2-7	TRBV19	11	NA	CASSTKYEQYF	TGTGCCAGTTCCACCAAGTACGAGCAGTACTTC
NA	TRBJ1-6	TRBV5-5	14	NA	CASSLAPDNSPLHF	TGTGCCAGCAGCTTGGCTCCGGATAATTCACCCCTCCACTTT
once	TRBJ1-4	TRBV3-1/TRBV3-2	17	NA	CASSPSGGLATNEKLFF	TGTGCCAGCAGCCCCTCGGGAGGTCTTGCAACTAATGAAAAACTGTTTTTT
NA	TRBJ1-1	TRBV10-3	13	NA	CAISDEGQSEAFF	TGTGCCATCAGTGATGAGGGGCAGTCTGAAGCTTTCTTT
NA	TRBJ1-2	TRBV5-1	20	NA	CASSFRLTAKPVSLNYGYTF	TGCGCCAGCAGCTTCAGATTGACAGCAAAGCCCGTCTCTCTTAACTATGGCTACACCTTC
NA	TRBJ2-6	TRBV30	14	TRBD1	CAWRTGFGANVLTF	TGTGCCTGGAGGACAGGGTTTGGGGCCAACGTCCTGACTTTC